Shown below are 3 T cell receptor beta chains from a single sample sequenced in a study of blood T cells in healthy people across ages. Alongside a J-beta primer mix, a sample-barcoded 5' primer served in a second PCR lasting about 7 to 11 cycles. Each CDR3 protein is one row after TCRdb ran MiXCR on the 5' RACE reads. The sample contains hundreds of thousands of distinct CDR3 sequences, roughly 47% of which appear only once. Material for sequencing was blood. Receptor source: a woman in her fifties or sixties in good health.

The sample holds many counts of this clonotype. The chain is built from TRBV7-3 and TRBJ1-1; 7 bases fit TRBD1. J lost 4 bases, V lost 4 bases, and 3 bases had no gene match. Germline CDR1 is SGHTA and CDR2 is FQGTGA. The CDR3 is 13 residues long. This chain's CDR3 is CASSSTGTTEAFF. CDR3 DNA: TGTGCCAGCAGCTCGACAGGGACCACTGAAGCTTTCTTT.

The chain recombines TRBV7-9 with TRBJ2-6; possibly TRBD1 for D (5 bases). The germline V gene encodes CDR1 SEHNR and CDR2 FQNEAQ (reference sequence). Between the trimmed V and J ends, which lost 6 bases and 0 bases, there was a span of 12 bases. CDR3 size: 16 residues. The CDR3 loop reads CASRVSGASGANVLTF. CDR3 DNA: TGTGCCAGCAGAGTAAGTGGGGCCTCTGGGGCCAACGTCCTGACTTTC.

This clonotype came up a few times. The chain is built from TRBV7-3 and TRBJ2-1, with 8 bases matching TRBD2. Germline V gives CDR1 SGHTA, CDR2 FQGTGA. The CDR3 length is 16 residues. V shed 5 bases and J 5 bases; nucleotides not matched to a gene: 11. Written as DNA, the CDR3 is TGTGCCAGCAGCCCCATGTGGACTAGCAGCCACAATGAGCAGTTCTTC. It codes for CASSPMWTSSHNEQFF. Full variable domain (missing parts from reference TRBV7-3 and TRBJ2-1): GAGVSQTPSNKVTEKGKYVELRCDPISGHTALYWYRQSLGQGPEFLIYFQGTGAADDSGLPNDRFFAVRPEGSVSTLKIQRTERGDSAVYLCASSPMWTSSHNEQFFGPGTRLTVL.